The clone carrying this TCR beta chain was counted once. The sample comes from a study of OX40 agonist ivuxolimab in advanced cancers. This CDR3 contains 15 residues. Per the germline V gene, CDR1 is MGHRA and CDR2 is YSYEKL. V lost 0 bases to trimming and J lost 5 bases; unmatched junction nucleotides: 6. Libraries were prepared by immunoSEQ multiplex PCR; TCRdb keeps only in-frame clonotypes and omits some of them. This sample has around 100,000 clones, with approximately 90% found just once. The chain has TRBV4-1 and TRBJ1-2, with 7 bases identical to TRBD1. The sequencing here drew on CD4+ or CD8+ T cells sorted from blood, taken in a trial of the OX40 agonist ivuxolimab. This receptor was identified in an adult with an advanced solid tumor such as melanoma, head and neck, liver or kidney cancer. CDR3 amino acids: CASSQDGTDRYGYTF. CDR3 nucleotides: TGCGCCAGCAGCCAAGATGGGACAGACAGATATGGCTACACCTTC.